The rows below give T cell receptor beta chains drawn from one sample of a study of T cell responses to AZD1222 COVID-19 vaccine. Method: immunoSEQ multiplex PCR; TCRdb's copy keeps in-frame clones and lacks some. The repertoire includes some 130,000 clones, approximately 92% of them detected once, and 6.5% to 8% sits in the top ten. Source: peripheral blood, taken 28 days after the second AZD1222 dose. The receptors come from an adult who received the AZD1222 COVID-19 vaccine. Each CDR3 is given with its conserved first and last residue. The order of the fields is J gene, V gene, D gene, CDR3 length, CDR3 protein, CDR3 DNA. A D gene is named only where the DNA matches it firmly.

j_gene: TRBJ2-7; v_gene: TRBV29-1; d_gene: TRBD1; len: 12; CDR3aa: CRTGGGSYEQYF; CDR3nt: TGCAGGACAGGGGGGGGCTCCTACGAGCAGTACTTC
j_gene: TRBJ1-1; v_gene: TRBV18; d_gene: NA; len: 12; CDR3aa: CASRQGNTEAFF; CDR3nt: TGTGCCAGTCGTCAGGGTAACACTGAAGCTTTCTTT
j_gene: TRBJ1-3; v_gene: TRBV9; d_gene: NA; len: 17; CDR3aa: CASSVAPLGTGGNTIYF; CDR3nt: TGTGCCAGCAGCGTAGCCCCCCTTGGGACCGGTGGAAACACCATATATTTT
j_gene: TRBJ1-6; v_gene: TRBV5-1; d_gene: NA; len: 17; CDR3aa: CASSLDPWTFGNSPLHF; CDR3nt: TGCGCCAGCAGCTTGGACCCGTGGACTTTTGGCAATTCACCCCTCCACTTT
j_gene: TRBJ1-2; v_gene: TRBV9; d_gene: NA; len: 15; CDR3aa: CASSVEWGANYGYTF; CDR3nt: TGTGCCAGCAGCGTAGAGTGGGGAGCTAACTATGGCTACACCTTC
j_gene: TRBJ1-1; v_gene: TRBV6-5; d_gene: NA; len: 13; CDR3aa: CASSYSRGTEAFF; CDR3nt: TGTGCCAGCAGTTATTCGAGGGGCACTGAAGCTTTCTTT
j_gene: TRBJ1-1; v_gene: TRBV7-3; d_gene: TRBD1; len: 14; CDR3aa: CASSPRQGSTEAFF; CDR3nt: TGTGCCAGCAGCCCGCGACAGGGTAGCACTGAAGCTTTCTTT
j_gene: TRBJ2-5; v_gene: TRBV25-1; d_gene: NA; len: 14; CDR3aa: CASSVWGREETQYF; CDR3nt: TGTGCCAGCAGTGTATGGGGAAGGGAGGAGACCCAGTACTTC
j_gene: TRBJ1-3; v_gene: TRBV28; d_gene: NA; len: 12; CDR3aa: CASSSRGNTIYF; CDR3nt: TGTGCCAGCAGTTCGAGGGGAAACACCATATATTTT
j_gene: TRBJ2-7; v_gene: TRBV25-1; d_gene: NA; len: 13; CDR3aa: CASSAVYPHEQYF; CDR3nt: TGTGCCAGCAGTGCCGTCTATCCCCACGAGCAGTACTTC
j_gene: TRBJ1-1; v_gene: TRBV27; d_gene: NA; len: 14; CDR3aa: CASSLLGGNTEAFF; CDR3nt: TGTGCCAGCAGTTTATTGGGGGGGAACACTGAAGCTTTCTTT
j_gene: TRBJ1-5; v_gene: TRBV4-2; d_gene: NA; len: 12; CDR3aa: CASSQDAEPQHF; CDR3nt: TGTGCCAGCAGCCAAGATGCGGAGCCCCAGCATTTT
j_gene: TRBJ1-2; v_gene: TRBV2; d_gene: NA; len: 10; CDR3aa: CACSGDGYTF; CDR3nt: TGTGCCTGCTCAGGCGATGGCTACACCTTC
j_gene: TRBJ2-1; v_gene: TRBV10-3; d_gene: NA; len: 14; CDR3aa: CAISVSGANNEQFF; CDR3nt: TGTGCCATCAGTGTATCCGGGGCGAACAATGAGCAGTTCTTC
j_gene: TRBJ2-7; v_gene: TRBV27; d_gene: NA; len: 17; CDR3aa: CASSFSPARRDTYEQYF; CDR3nt: TGTGCCAGCAGTTTCTCCCCTGCCCGCAGGGACACCTACGAGCAGTACTTC
j_gene: TRBJ1-5; v_gene: TRBV15; d_gene: NA; len: 14; CDR3aa: CATSRGQANQPQHF; CDR3nt: TGTGCCACCAGCAGAGGACAGGCCAATCAGCCCCAGCATTTT
j_gene: TRBJ2-7; v_gene: TRBV6-2/TRBV6-3; d_gene: TRBD1; len: 16; CDR3aa: CASSQPPTGYIYEQYF; CDR3nt: TGTGCCAGCAGTCAACCCCCGACAGGGTATATCTACGAGCAGTACTTC
j_gene: TRBJ2-1; v_gene: TRBV7-9; d_gene: NA; len: 13; CDR3aa: CASSPPGGNEQFF; CDR3nt: TGTGCCAGCAGCCCCCCCGGAGGAAATGAGCAGTTCTTC
j_gene: TRBJ1-1; v_gene: TRBV19; d_gene: TRBD1; len: 13; CDR3aa: CASMDRGSTEAFF; CDR3nt: TGTGCCAGTATGGACAGGGGATCCACTGAAGCTTTCTTT
j_gene: TRBJ2-5; v_gene: TRBV6-6; d_gene: NA; len: 15; CDR3aa: CASSYGRRVKETQYF; CDR3nt: TGTGCCAGCAGTTACGGGCGCAGGGTAAAAGAGACCCAGTACTTC